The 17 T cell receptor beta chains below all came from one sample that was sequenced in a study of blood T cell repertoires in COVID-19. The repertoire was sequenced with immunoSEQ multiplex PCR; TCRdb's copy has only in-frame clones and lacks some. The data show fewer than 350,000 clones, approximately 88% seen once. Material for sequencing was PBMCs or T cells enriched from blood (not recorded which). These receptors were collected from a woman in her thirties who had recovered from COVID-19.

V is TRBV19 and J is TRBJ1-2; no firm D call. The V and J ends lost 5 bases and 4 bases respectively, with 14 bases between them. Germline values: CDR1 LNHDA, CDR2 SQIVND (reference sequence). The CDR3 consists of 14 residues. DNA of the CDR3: TGTGCCAGTAGTGGGTACAGCGGCGGCTATGGCTACACCTTC. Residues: CASSGYSGGYGYTF. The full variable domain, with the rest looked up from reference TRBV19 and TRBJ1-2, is DGGITQSPKYLFRKEGQNVTLSCEQNLNHDAMYWYRQDPGQGLRLIYYSQIVNDFQKGDIAEGYSVSREKKESFPLTVTSAQKNPTAFYLCASSGYSGGYGYTFGSGTRLTVV.

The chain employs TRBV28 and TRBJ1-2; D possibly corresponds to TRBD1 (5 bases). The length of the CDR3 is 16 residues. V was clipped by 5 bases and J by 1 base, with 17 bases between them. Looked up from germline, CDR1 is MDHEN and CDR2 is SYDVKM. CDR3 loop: CASSPFWGEGNYGYTF. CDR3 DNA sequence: TGTGCCAGCAGTCCCTTCTGGGGGGAGGGTAACTATGGCTACACCTTC.

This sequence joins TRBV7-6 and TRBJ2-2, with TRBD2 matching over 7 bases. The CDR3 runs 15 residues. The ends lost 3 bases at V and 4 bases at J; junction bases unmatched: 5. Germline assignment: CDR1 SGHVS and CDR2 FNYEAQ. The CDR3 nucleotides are TGTGCCAGCAGCTTGGGGAGCGGGGTCACCGGGGAGCTGTTTTTT. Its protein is CASSLGSGVTGELFF.

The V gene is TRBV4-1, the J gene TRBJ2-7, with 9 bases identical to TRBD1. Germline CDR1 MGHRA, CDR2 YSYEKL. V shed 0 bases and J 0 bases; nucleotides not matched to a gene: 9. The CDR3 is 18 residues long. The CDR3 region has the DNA TGCGCCAGCAGCCAAGAGGCGGGGACAGGGCCGAGCTCCTACGAGCAGTACTTC. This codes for CASSQEAGTGPSSYEQYF.

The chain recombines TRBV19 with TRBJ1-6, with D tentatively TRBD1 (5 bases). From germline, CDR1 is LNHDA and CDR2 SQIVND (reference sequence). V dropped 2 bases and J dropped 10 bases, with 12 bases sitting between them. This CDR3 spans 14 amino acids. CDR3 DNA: TGTGCCAGTAGTATACAGGGCGGAAGGTCACCCCTCCACTTT. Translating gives CASSIQGGRSPLHF.

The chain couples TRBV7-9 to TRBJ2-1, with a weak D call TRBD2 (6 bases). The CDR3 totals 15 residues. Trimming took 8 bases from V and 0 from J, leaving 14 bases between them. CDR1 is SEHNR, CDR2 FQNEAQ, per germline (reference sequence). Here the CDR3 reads CASGGVASSYNEQFF. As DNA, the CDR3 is TGTGCCAGCGGAGGGGTTGCGAGCTCCTACAATGAGCAGTTCTTC.

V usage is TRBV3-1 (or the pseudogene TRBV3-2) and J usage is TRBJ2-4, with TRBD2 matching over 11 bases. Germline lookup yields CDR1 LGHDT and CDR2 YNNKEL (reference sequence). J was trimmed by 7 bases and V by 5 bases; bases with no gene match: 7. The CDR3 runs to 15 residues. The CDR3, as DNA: TGTGCCAGCAGCTCCCCGGGACTAGCGGCTAACATTCAGTACTTC. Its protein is CASSSPGLAANIQYF.

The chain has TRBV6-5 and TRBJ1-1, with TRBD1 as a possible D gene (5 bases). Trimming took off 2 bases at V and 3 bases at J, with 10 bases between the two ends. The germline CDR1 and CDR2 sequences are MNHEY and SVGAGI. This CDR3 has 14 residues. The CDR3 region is CASSYQGWDTEAFF. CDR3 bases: TGTGCCAGCAGTTACCAGGGATGGGACACTGAAGCTTTCTTT.

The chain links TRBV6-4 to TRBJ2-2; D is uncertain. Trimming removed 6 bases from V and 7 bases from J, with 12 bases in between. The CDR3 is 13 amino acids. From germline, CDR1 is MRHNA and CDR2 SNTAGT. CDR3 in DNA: TGTGCCAGCAGCCTTAACTTGTACGGGGAGCTGTTTTTT. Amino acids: CASSLNLYGELFF.

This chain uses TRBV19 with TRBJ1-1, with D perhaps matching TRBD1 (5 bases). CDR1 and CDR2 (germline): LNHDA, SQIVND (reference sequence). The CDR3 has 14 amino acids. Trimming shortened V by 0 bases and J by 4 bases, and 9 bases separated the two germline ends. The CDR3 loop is CASSIDRGVTEAFF. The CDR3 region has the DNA TGTGCCAGTAGTATAGATAGGGGTGTCACTGAAGCTTTCTTT.

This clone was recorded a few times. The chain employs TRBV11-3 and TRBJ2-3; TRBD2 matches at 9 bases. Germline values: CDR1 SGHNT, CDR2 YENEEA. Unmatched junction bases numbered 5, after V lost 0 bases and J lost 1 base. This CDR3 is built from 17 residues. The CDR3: CASSLEGVAGGTDTQYF. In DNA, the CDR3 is TGTGCCAGCAGCTTAGAGGGGGTAGCGGGAGGCACAGATACGCAGTATTTT.

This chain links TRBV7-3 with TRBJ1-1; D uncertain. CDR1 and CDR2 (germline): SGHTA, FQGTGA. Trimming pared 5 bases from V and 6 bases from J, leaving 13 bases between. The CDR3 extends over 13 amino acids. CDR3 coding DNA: TGTGCCAGCAGCCATAAACTGGGCGCTGAAGCTTTCTTT. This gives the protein CASSHKLGAEAFF. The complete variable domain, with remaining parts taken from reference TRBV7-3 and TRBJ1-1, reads GAGVSQTPSNKVTEKGKYVELRCDPISGHTALYWYRQSLGQGPEFLIYFQGTGAADDSGLPNDRFFAVRPEGSVSTLKIQRTERGDSAVYLCASSHKLGAEAFFGQGTRLTVV.

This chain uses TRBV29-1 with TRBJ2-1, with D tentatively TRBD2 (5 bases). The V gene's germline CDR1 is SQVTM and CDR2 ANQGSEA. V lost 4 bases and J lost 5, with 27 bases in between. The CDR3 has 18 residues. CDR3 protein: CSVVRVGWAPYANNEQFF. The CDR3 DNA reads TGCAGCGTTGTGCGGGTGGGATGGGCGCCGTACGCCAACAATGAGCAGTTCTTC.

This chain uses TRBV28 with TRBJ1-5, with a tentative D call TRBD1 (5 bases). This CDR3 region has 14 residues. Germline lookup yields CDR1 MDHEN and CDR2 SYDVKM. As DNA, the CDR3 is TGTGCGACCTCCCGGGGGGGGAGCAATCAGCCCCAGCATTTT. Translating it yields CATSRGGSNQPQHF.

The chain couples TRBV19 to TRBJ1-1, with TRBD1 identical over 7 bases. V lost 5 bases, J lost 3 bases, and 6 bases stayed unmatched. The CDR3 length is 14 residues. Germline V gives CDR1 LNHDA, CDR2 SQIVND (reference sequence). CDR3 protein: CASSLQGSYTEAFF. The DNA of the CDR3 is TGTGCCAGTAGTCTACAGGGGTCATACACTGAAGCTTTCTTT.

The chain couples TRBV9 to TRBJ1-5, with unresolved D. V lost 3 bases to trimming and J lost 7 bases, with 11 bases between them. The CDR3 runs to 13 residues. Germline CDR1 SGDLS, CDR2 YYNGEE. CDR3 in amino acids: CASSEHEAQPQHF. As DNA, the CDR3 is TGTGCCAGCAGCGAGCATGAGGCCCAGCCCCAGCATTTT.

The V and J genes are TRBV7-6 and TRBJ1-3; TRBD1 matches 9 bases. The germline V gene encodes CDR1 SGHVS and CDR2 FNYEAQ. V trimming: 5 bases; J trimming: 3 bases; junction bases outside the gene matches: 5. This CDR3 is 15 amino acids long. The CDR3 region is CASSRTGASGNTIYF. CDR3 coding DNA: TGTGCCAGCAGCCGGACAGGGGCGAGTGGAAACACCATATATTTT.